The clone carrying this T cell receptor (beta chain) was counted once. Its antigen is still unknown. The data were taken from a study of cytomegalovirus exposure and HLA in healthy donors. Study summary: Earlier results showed approximately 110 million unique TCR beta sequences derived from around 170 million T cells.

Primers included in the PCR were 60 Vbeta and 13 Jbeta primers. Sequencing used immunoSEQ multiplex PCR; TCRdb keeps in-frame clones, though not all of them. The sample has 120,000 or so clones, about 78% seen once. Whole-study results and caveats: On later analysis, the bulk of CMV-associated TCR beta chains appeared to be HLA-restricted. Available immune exposure information covered CMV serostatus only. HLA alleles showed associations with around 15,000 TCR beta sequences in a later analysis, at a 0.05 false discovery rate.

The germline gives CDR1 MNHEY, CDR2 SVGAGI. V dropped 8 bases and J dropped 2 bases, with 10 bases sitting between them. The CDR3 sequence is 12 residues long. The sequence was obtained from a man aged 30 to 45 in good health and CMV-seronegative. This chain joins TRBV6-5 and TRBJ2-7; D might be TRBD2 (7 bases). Sample: PBMCs. CDR3 DNA: TGTGCCAGCGGAGGGGGGGCCTACGAGCAGTACTTC. It translates to CASGGGAYEQYF.